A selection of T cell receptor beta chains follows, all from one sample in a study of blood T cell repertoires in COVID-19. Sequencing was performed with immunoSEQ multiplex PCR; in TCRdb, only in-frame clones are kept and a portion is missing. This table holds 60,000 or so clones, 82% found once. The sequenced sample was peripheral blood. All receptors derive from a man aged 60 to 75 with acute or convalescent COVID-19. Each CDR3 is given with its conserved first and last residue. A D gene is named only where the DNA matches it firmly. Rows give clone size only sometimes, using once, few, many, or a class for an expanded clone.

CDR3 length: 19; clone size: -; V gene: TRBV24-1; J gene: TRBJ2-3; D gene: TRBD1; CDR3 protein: CATSDLPVGTGGKEDTQYF; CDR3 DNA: TGTGCCACCAGTGATTTGCCCGTTGGGACAGGGGGCAAAGAAGATACGCAGTATTTT
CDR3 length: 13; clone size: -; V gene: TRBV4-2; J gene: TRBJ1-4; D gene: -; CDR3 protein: CASSPYLNEKLFF; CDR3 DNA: TGTGCCAGCAGCCCCTACCTGAATGAAAAACTGTTTTTT
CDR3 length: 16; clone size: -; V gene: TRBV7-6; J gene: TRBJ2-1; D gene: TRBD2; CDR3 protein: CASSLELAGGSNEQFF; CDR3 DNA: TGTGCCAGCAGCTTAGAGTTAGCGGGGGGATCCAATGAGCAGTTCTTC
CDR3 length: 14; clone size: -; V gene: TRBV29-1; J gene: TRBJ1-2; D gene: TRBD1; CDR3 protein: CSLGSGQGNYGYTF; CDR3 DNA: TGCAGCCTAGGATCGGGACAGGGAAACTATGGCTACACCTTC
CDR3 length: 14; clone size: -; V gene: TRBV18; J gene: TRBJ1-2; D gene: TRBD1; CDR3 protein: CASSPGQEGVGYTF; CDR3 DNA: TGTGCCAGCTCACCGGGACAGGAAGGGGTCGGCTACACCTTC
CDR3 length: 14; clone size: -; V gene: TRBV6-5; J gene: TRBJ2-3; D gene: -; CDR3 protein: CASSYGQNTDTQYF; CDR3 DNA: TGTGCCAGCAGTTACGGCCAAAACACAGATACGCAGTATTTT
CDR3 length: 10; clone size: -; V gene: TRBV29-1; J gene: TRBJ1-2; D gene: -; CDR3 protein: CSVGPDGYTF; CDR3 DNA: TGCAGCGTGGGCCCCGATGGCTACACCTTC
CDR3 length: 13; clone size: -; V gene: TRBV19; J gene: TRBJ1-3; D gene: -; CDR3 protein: CASHSYSGNTIYF; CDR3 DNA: TGTGCCAGCCACAGCTACTCTGGAAACACCATATATTTT
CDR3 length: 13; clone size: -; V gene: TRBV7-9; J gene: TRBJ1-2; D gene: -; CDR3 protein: CASSVLEGRGYTF; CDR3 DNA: TGTGCCAGCAGCGTCCTGGAGGGCCGGGGCTACACCTTC
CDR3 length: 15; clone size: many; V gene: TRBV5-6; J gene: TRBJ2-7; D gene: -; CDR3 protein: CASSPTPTFGYEQYF; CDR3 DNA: TGTGCCAGCAGCCCAACGCCTACTTTCGGCTACGAGCAGTACTTC
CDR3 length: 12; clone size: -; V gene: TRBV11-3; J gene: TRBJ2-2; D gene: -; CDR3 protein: CASSFYYGELFF; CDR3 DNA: TGTGCCAGCAGCTTTTATTACGGGGAGCTGTTTTTT
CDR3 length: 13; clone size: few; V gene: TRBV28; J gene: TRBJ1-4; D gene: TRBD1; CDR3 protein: CASNGQGIEKLFF; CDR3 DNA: TGTGCCAGCAACGGACAGGGCATTGAAAAACTGTTTTTT
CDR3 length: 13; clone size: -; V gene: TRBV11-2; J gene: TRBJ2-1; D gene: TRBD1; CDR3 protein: CASSRDRDNEQFF; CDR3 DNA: TGTGCCAGCAGCCGGGACAGGGACAATGAGCAGTTCTTC
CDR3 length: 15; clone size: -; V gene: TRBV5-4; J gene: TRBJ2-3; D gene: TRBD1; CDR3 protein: CASRRQGTSTDTQYF; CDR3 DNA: TGTGCCAGCCGCAGACAGGGAACTAGCACAGATACGCAGTATTTT
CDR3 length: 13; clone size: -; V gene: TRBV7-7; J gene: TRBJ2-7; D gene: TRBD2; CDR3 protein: CASLGEGPYEQYF; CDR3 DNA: TGTGCCAGCCTGGGGGAGGGCCCCTACGAGCAGTACTTC
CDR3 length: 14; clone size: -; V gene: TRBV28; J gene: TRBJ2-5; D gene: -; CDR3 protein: CASSFRSGAETQYF; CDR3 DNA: TGTGCCAGCAGTTTTAGGTCGGGAGCCGAGACCCAGTACTTC
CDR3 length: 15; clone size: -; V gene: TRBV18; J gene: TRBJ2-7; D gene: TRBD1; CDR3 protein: CASSYRGGDLYEQYF; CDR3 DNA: TGTGCCAGCTCCTACAGGGGTGGGGATTTATACGAGCAGTACTTC
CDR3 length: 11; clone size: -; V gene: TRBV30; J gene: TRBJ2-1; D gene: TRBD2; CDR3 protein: CSGGGYNEQFF; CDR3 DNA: TGCTCTGGGGGGGGTTACAATGAGCAGTTCTTC
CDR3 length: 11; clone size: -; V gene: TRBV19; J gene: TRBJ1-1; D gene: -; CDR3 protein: CASSQWTEAFF; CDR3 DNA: TGTGCCAGTAGCCAGTGGACTGAAGCTTTCTTT
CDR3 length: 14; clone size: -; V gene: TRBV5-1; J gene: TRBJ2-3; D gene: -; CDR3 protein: CASSRDRDTDTQYF; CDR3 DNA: TGCGCCAGCAGCCGAGACAGAGACACAGATACGCAGTATTTT
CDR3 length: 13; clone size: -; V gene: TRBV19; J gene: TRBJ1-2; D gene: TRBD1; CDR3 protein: CVSSRQGGYGYTF; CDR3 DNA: TGTGTCAGTAGTAGACAGGGCGGCTATGGCTACACCTTC
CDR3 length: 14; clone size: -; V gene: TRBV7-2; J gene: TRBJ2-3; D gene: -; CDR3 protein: CASSSSYSGDTQYF; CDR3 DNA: TGTGCCAGCAGCTCATCGTATTCGGGAGATACGCAGTATTTT
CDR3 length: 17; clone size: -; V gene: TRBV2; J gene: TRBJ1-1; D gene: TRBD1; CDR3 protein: CASSDEGTGHVNTEAFF; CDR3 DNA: TGTGCCAGCAGTGATGAAGGGACAGGGCACGTGAACACTGAAGCTTTCTTT
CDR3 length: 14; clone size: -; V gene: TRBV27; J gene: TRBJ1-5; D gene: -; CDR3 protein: CASSFGRDNQPQHF; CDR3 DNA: TGTGCCAGCAGTTTTGGACGGGACAATCAGCCCCAGCATTTT
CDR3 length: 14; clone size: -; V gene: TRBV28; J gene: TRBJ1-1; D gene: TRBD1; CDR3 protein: CASNDGQGITEAFF; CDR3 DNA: TGTGCCAGCAACGACGGACAGGGCATCACTGAAGCTTTCTTT
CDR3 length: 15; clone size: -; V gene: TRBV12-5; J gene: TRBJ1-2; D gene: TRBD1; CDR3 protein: CASGPPGQEFDGYTF; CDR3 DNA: TGTGCTAGTGGGCCACCGGGACAGGAATTCGATGGCTACACCTTC
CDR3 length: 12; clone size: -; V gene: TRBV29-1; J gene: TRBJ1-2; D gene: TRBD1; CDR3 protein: CSAYRGDYGYTF; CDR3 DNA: TGCAGCGCTTACAGGGGTGACTATGGCTACACCTTC
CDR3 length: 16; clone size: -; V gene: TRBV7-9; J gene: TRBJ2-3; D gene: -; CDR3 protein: CASSSPRARDTDTQYF; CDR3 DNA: TGTGCCAGCAGCTCTCCCAGGGCGCGGGACACAGATACGCAGTATTTT
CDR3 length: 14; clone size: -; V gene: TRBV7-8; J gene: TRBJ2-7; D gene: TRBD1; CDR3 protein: CASSLGQVGYEQYF; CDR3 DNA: TGTGCCAGCAGCTTGGGACAGGTCGGATACGAGCAGTACTTC
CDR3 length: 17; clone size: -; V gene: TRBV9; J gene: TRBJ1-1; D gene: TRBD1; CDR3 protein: CASSPGQGAFMNTEAFF; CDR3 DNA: TGTGCCAGCAGCCCGGGACAGGGGGCTTTCATGAACACTGAAGCTTTCTTT
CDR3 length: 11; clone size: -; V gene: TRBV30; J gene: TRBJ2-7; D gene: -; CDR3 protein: CAWSVYYEQYF; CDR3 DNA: TGTGCCTGGAGTGTATATTACGAGCAGTACTTC
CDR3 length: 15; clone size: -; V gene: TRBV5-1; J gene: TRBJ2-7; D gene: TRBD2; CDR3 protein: CASSQGLAVAYEQYF; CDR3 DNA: TGCGCCAGCAGCCAGGGACTAGCGGTTGCCTACGAGCAGTACTTC
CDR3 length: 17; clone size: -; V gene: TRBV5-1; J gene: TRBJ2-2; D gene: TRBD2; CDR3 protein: CASSLDPGGPDTGELFF; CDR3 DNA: TGCGCCAGCAGCTTGGACCCGGGGGGGCCTGATACCGGGGAGCTGTTTTTT
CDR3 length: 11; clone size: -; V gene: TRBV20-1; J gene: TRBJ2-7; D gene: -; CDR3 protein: CSAPAANEQYF; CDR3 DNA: TGCAGTGCCCCTGCCGCGAACGAGCAGTACTTC
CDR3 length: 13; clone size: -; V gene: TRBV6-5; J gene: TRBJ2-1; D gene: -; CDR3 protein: CASIRTVSNEQFF; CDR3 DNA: TGTGCCAGCATCAGGACAGTCAGCAATGAGCAGTTCTTC
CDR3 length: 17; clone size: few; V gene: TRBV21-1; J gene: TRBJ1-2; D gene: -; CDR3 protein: CASSKGGGRGVNYGYTF; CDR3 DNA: TGTGCCAGCAGCAAAGGAGGGGGCAGGGGCGTAAACTATGGCTACACCTTC
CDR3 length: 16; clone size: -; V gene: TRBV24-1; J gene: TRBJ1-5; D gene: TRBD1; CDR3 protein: CATSEAGGEGNQPQHF; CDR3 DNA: TGTGCCACCAGTGAAGCAGGGGGAGAGGGCAATCAGCCCCAGCATTTT
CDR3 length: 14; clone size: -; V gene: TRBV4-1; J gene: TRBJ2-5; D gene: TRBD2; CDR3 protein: CASSQLAGLETQYF; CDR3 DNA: TGCGCCAGCAGCCAACTAGCGGGGTTAGAGACCCAGTACTTC
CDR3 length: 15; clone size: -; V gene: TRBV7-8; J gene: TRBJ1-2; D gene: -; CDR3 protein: CASSPRGGTNYGYTF; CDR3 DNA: TGTGCCAGCAGCCCTAGGGGCGGTACTAACTATGGCTACACCTTC
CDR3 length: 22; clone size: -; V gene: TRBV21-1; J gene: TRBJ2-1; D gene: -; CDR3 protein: CASSKGIQGTILNSHSYNEQFF; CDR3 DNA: TGTGCCAGCAGCAAAGGAATCCAGGGGACAATACTAAATAGCCACTCCTACAATGAGCAGTTCTTC
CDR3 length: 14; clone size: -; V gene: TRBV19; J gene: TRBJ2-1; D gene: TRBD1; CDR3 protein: CASSMGRGYNEQFF; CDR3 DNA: TGTGCCAGTAGTATGGGCAGGGGGTACAATGAGCAGTTCTTC
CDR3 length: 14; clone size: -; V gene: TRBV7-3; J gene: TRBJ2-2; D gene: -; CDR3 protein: CASRSREDTGELFF; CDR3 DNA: TGTGCCAGCAGATCCAGGGAGGACACCGGGGAGCTGTTTTTT
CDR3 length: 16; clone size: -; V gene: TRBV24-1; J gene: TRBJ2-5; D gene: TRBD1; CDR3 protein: CATSESPGQGGETQYF; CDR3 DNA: TGTGCCACCAGTGAGTCGCCGGGACAGGGTGGGGAGACCCAGTACTTC
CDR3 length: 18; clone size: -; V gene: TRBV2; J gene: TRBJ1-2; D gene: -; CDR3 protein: CAITAPRGRGGANYGYTF; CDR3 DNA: TGTGCCATAACTGCTCCGAGGGGCAGAGGGGGAGCTAACTATGGCTACACCTTC
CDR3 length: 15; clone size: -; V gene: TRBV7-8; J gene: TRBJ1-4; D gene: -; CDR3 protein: CASSALALSSEKLFF; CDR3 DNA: TGTGCCAGCAGCGCCTTGGCCCTTAGCAGTGAAAAACTGTTTTTT
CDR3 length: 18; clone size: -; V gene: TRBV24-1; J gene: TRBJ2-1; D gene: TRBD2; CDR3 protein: CATSDLQGEGQRYNEQFF; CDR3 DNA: TGTGCCACCAGTGATTTGCAAGGGGAGGGTCAGAGATACAATGAGCAGTTCTTC
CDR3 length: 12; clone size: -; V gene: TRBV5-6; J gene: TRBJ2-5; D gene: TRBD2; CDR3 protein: CASSRGGETQYF; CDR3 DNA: TGTGCCAGCAGCCGGGGGGGTGAGACCCAGTACTTC
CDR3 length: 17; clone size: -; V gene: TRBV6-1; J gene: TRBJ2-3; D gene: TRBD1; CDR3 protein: CASSERHERGPRDTQYF; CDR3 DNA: TGTGCCAGCAGTGAAAGGCACGAGAGGGGGCCCAGGGATACGCAGTATTTT
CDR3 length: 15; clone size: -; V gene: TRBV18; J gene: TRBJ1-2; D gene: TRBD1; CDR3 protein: CASSLYSGQGDGYTF; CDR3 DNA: TGTGCCAGCTCACTCTACAGCGGACAGGGAGATGGCTACACCTTC
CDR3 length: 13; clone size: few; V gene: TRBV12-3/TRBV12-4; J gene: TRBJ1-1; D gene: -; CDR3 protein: CASSTTGRTEAFF; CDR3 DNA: TGTGCCAGCAGTACTACAGGACGGACTGAAGCTTTCTTT